This is a list of T cell receptor beta chains from one sample in a study of graft-versus-host responses after intestinal transplantation. Antigens of these TCRs are unknown. Here immunoSEQ multiplex PCR was the method, and the copy in TCRdb shows in-frame clones only, minus some. The sample has about 93,000 clones, about 93% seen once. The sample consisted of unstimulated CD8+ T cells sorted from spleen or lymph node cells, taken before intestinal transplant. The receptors were sampled from a human donor who received an intestinal transplant. CDR3s include the opening cysteine and the closing phenylalanine or tryptophan. Fields, in order: clone size, D gene, V gene, J gene, CDR3 DNA, CDR3 protein. A D gene is named only where the DNA matches it firmly. Not all rows give a size; the values are once, few, many and, for expanded clones, a class.

-,TRBD2,TRBV27,TRBJ2-2,TGTGCCAGCATACTAGCGGGGGGGCCGGAAACCGGGGAGCTGTTTTTT,CASILAGGPETGELFF
-,-,TRBV9,TRBJ1-5,TGTGCCAGCAGCGAGGGATTGGGAATAGGGGTCGCGCCCCAGCATTTT,CASSEGLGIGVAPQHF
-,-,TRBV9,TRBJ1-2,TGTGCCAGCAGCGACTCAAGGACAGACTTATGGCGGAATGGCTACACCTTC,CASSDSRTDLWRNGYTF
-,TRBD1,TRBV29-1,TRBJ2-7,TGCAGCGTTGAGAATTGGGGACAGGGGAACGAGCAGTACTTC,CSVENWGQGNEQYF
-,-,TRBV2,TRBJ1-5,TGTGCCAGCAGTGAACCCGGGTTGGGCAATCAGCCCCAGCATTTT,CASSEPGLGNQPQHF
-,-,TRBV5-1,TRBJ2-7,TGCGCCAGCACTCTCACCCGGGGAGGCTACGAGCAGTACTTC,CASTLTRGGYEQYF
once,-,TRBV6-6,TRBJ1-6,TGTGCCAGCAGTTACTTCGGGAATTTCTATAATTCACCCCTCCACTTT,CASSYFGNFYNSPLHF
-,TRBD1,TRBV9,TRBJ2-7,TGTGCCAGCAGGACGCAAGGCAGGGGGCGGACCTACGAGCAGTACTTC,CASRTQGRGRTYEQYF
-,TRBD2,TRBV7-2,TRBJ2-1,TGTGCCAGCAGCCGAGCGGGGGCCCCAGGGGAGCAGTTCTTC,CASSRAGAPGEQFF
-,-,TRBV6-4,TRBJ1-5,TGTGCCAGCAGGGAGACAATCCAGGGGCGCAGCAATCAGCCCCAGCATTTT,CASRETIQGRSNQPQHF
-,TRBD1,TRBV9,TRBJ1-1,TGTGCCAGCAGCCCCTTACAGGGGGCGAACACTGAAGCTTTCTTT,CASSPLQGANTEAFF
-,TRBD2,TRBV27,TRBJ2-3,TGTGCCAGCAGTGAGGGACTAGCGGGAGGTGGCCCAGATACGCAGTATTTT,CASSEGLAGGGPDTQYF
few,-,TRBV7-2,TRBJ2-5,TGTGCCAGCAGCTCTGGGACTCTGCTACGAGAGACCCAGTACTTC,CASSSGTLLRETQYF
once,-,TRBV27,TRBJ2-5,TGTGCCACCTGCATGGACACAACACAAGAGACCCAGTACTTC,CATCMDTTQETQYF
-,TRBD1,TRBV19,TRBJ1-4,TGTGCCAGTGCTGACAGGGCGAGTGAAAAACTGTTTTTT,CASADRASEKLFF
-,-,TRBV7-9,TRBJ1-1,TGTGCCAGCAGCTTCCAAGTCGGGTCCGAAGAAGCTTTCTTT,CASSFQVGSEEAFF
-,-,TRBV27,TRBJ2-1,TGTGCCAGCACCGGGGACTTCTACAATGAGCAGTTCTTC,CASTGDFYNEQFF
once,TRBD1,TRBV6-6,TRBJ1-1,TGTGCCAGCACCAACCCCGAGGGGGCAGAGACTGAAGCTTTCTTT,CASTNPEGAETEAFF
-,TRBD1,TRBV9,TRBJ1-2,TGTGCCAGCAGCCCGAGGACAGGAACCCCTGGATATGGCTACACCTTC,CASSPRTGTPGYGYTF
-,-,TRBV30,TRBJ2-7,TGTGCCTGGAGTGTACTCGGGGGGCCCTACGAGCAGTACTTC,CAWSVLGGPYEQYF
-,TRBD1,TRBV10-2,TRBJ1-1,TGCGCCAGCAGGCTAACAGGGGACTCGAACACTGAAGCTTTCTTT,CASRLTGDSNTEAFF
-,-,TRBV28,TRBJ1-6,TGTGCCAGCAACGGCTTGACAGCCGATTATAATTCACCCCTCCACTTT,CASNGLTADYNSPLHF
-,-,TRBV4-2,TRBJ1-4,TGTGCCAGCAGTTATATTCCGGTCGGTAATGAAAAACTGTTTTTT,CASSYIPVGNEKLFF
-,-,TRBV19,TRBJ2-5,TGTGCCAGTAGTATCGGGCAGGGAGAGACCCAGTACTTC,CASSIGQGETQYF
-,TRBD1,TRBV19,TRBJ2-1,TGTGCCAGTAGTATAGTAGCAGGGGGCGATTACAATGAGCAGTTCTTC,CASSIVAGGDYNEQFF
-,-,TRBV13,TRBJ2-2,TGTGCCAGCAGCTTAGGGCTAGCGAACACCGGGGAGCTGTTTTTT,CASSLGLANTGELFF
-,-,TRBV7-9,TRBJ2-7,TGTGCCAGCAGCCTTGAGGAGGGTTACGAGCAGTACTTC,CASSLEEGYEQYF
-,TRBD2,TRBV7-2,TRBJ2-7,TGTGCCAGCAGCTTACGGGTTAGCGGGATCTCCTACGAGCAGTACTTC,CASSLRVSGISYEQYF
-,-,TRBV6-1,TRBJ1-3,TGTGCCAGCAGTGAAGAAGGGGTCGTTTCTGGAAACACCATATATTTT,CASSEEGVVSGNTIYF
-,-,TRBV27,TRBJ2-7,TGTGCCAGCAGTTTACCCAACCAGGCCTACGAGCAGTACTTC,CASSLPNQAYEQYF
-,TRBD1,TRBV6-1,TRBJ2-5,TGTGCCAGCAGTGAAGACGAGACAGGGTTCCAAGAGACCCGGTACTTC,CASSEDETGFQETRYF
-,-,TRBV28,TRBJ2-1,TGTGCCAGCGCGGGCGGCGCTCTGGAAGGTCACAATGAGCAGTTCTTC,CASAGGALEGHNEQFF
-,TRBD2,TRBV28,TRBJ2-7,TGTGCCAGCAGTTTAATCCTTCGGGAGGGTGGTACCTACGAGCAGTACTTC,CASSLILREGGTYEQYF
-,-,TRBV7-9,TRBJ2-2,TGTGCCAGCAGTTGGCAGACGGGCACCGGGGAGCTGTTTTTT,CASSWQTGTGELFF
-,-,TRBV4-1,TRBJ2-6,TGCGCCAGCAGCCCTCCTGGGGCCAACGTCCTGACTTTC,CASSPPGANVLTF
few,TRBD1,TRBV6-1,TRBJ1-6,TGTGCCAGCAGTGAAGGGACAGGTTATAATTCACCCCTCCACTTT,CASSEGTGYNSPLHF
-,TRBD2,TRBV5-1,TRBJ2-1,TGCGCCAGCAGACTAGCGGGGGGGCACAATGAGCAGTTCTTC,CASRLAGGHNEQFF
-,TRBD1,TRBV6-5,TRBJ1-2,TGTGCCAGCAGAACAGGGGACGGCTACACCTTC,CASRTGDGYTF
once,TRBD2,TRBV18,TRBJ2-2,TGTGCCAGCTCTCTAGCGGGGAACACCGGGGAGCTGTTTTTT,CASSLAGNTGELFF
-,-,TRBV4-1,TRBJ2-1,TGCGCCAGCAGCCGAGCCGGGTCTCAAAGTGACAATGAGCAGTTCTTC,CASSRAGSQSDNEQFF
-,-,TRBV7-6,TRBJ2-5,TGTGCCAGCAGCTTACGGGTGGAGACCCAGTACTTC,CASSLRVETQYF